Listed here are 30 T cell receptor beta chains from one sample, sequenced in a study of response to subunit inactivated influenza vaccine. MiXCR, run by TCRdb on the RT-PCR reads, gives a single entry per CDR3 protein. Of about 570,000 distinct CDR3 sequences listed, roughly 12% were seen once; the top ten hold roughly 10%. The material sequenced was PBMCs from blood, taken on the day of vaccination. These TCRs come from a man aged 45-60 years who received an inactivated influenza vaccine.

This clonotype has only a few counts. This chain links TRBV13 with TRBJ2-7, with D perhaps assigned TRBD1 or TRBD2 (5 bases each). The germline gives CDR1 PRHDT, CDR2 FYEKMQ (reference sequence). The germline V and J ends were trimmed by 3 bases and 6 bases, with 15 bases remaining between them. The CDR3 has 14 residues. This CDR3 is CASSFGKGFSEQYF. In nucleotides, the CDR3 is TGTGCCAGCAGCTTCGGGAAGGGGTTCTCCGAGCAGTACTTC. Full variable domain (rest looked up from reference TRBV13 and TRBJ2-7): AAGVIQSPRHLIKEKRETATLKCYPIPRHDTVYWYQQGPGQDPQFLISFYEKMQSDKGSIPDRFSAQQFSDYHSELNMSSLELGDSALYFCASSFGKGFSEQYFGPGTRLTVT.

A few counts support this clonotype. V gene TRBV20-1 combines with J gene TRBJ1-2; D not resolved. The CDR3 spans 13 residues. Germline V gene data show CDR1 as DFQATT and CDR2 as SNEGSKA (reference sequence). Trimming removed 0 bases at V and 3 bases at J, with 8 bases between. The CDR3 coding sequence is TGCAGTGCTAGAGATTTGAGGGACTATGGCTACACCTTC. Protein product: CSARDLRDYGYTF.

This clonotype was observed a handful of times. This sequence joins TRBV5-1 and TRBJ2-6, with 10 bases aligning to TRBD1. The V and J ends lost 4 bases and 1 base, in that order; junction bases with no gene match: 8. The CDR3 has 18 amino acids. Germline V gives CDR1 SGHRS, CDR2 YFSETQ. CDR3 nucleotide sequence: TGCGCCAGCAGCGAGACAGGGGGCACATTATCTGGGGCCAACGTCCTGACTTTC. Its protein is CASSETGGTLSGANVLTF.

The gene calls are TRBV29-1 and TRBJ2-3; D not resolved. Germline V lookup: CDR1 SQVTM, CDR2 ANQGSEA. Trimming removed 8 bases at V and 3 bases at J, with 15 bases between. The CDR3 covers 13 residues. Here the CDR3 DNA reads TGCAGCTTTAGCTCTTTCAAAACAGATACGCAGTATTTT. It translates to CSFSSFKTDTQYF.

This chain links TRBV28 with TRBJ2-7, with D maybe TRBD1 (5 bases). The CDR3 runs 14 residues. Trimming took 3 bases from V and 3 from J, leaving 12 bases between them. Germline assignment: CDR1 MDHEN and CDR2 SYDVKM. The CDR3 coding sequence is TGTGCCAGCAGTTTTCAGGACATACTCTACGAGCAGTACTTC. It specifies CASSFQDILYEQYF. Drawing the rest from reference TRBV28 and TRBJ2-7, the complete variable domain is DVKVTQSSRYLVKRTGEKVFLECVQDMDHENMFWYRQDPGLGLRLIYFSYDVKMKEKGDIPEGYSVSREKKERFSLILESASTNQTSMYLCASSFQDILYEQYFGPGTRLTVT.

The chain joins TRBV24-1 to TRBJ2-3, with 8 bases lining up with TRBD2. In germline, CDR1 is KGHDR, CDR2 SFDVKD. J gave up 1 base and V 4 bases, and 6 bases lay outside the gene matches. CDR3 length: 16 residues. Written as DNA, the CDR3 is TGTGCCACCAGTGACTCCGGGACTAGAGGCACAGATACGCAGTATTTT. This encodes CATSDSGTRGTDTQYF.

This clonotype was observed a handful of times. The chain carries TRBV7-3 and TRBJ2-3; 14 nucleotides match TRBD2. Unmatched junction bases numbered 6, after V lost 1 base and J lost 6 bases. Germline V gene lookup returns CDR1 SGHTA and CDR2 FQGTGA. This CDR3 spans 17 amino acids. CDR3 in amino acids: CASSLKPGTSGSDTQYF. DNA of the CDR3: TGTGCCAGCAGCTTAAAACCCGGGACTAGCGGGAGTGATACGCAGTATTTT.

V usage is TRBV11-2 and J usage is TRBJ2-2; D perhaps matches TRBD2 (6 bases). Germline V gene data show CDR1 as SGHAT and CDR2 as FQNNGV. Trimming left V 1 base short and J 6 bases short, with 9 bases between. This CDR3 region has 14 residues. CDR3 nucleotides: TGTGCCAGCAGCTTAGTCAGGAGGGCCGGGGAGCTGTTTTTT. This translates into CASSLVRRAGELFF. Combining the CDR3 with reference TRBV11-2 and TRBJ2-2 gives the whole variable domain EAGVAQSPRYKIIEKRQSVAFWCNPISGHATLYWYQQILGQGPKLLIQFQNNGVVDDSQLPKDRFSAERLKGVDSTLKIQPAKLEDSAVYLCASSLVRRAGELFFGEGSRLTVL.

In DNA, the CDR3 is TGTGCCAGCAGCCGGAGAACTACCGGCTCGGAGACCCAGTACTTC. It translates to CASSRRTTGSETQYF. This chain connects TRBV4-2 to TRBJ2-5, with D uncertain. Between the trimmed V and J ends, which lost 4 bases and 5 bases, there was a span of 17 bases. This CDR3 spans 15 amino acids. CDR1 and CDR2 from the germline V gene are LGHNA and YNFKEQ.

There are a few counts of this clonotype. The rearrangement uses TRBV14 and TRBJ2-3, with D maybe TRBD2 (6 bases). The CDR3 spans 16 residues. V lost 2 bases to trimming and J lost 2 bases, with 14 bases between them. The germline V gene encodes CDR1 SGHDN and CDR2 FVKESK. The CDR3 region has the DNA TGTGCCAGCAGCCAACCCGGGACTTGGACCACAGATACGCAGTATTTT. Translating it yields CASSQPGTWTTDTQYF.

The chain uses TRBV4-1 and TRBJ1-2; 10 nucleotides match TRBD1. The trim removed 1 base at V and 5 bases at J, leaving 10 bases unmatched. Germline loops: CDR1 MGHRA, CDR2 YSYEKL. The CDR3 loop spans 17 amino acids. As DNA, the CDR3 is TGCGCCAGCAGCCAAGGAGTTGGGACAGGGGACGTGTATGGCTACACCTTC. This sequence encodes CASSQGVGTGDVYGYTF.

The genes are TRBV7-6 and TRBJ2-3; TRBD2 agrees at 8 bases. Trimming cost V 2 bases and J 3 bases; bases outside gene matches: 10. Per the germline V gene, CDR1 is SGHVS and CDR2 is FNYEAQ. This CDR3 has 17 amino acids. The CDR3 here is CASSLFVGAGGTDTQYF. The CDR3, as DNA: TGTGCCAGCAGCTTATTCGTTGGGGCGGGAGGTACAGATACGCAGTATTTT.

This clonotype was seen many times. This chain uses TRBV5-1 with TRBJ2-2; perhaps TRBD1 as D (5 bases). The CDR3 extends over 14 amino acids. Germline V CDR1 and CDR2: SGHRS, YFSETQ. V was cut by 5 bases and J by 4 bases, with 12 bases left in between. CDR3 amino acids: CASRGPTATGELFF. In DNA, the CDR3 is TGCGCCAGCAGAGGCCCGACAGCCACCGGGGAGCTGTTTTTT.

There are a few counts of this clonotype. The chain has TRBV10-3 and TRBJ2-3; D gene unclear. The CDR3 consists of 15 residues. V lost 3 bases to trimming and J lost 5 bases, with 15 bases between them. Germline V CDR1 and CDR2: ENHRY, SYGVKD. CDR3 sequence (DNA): TGTGCCATCAGTGACTATCGGGCCGCAGGAGATACGCAGTATTTT. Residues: CAISDYRAAGDTQYF.

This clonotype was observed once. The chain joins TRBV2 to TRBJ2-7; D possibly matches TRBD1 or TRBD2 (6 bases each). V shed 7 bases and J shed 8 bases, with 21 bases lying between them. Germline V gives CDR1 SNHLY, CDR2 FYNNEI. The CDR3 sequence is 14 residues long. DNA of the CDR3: TGTGCCAGCAATGAGGGGGGTGGGGTGACGAAGCAGTACTTC. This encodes CASNEGGGVTKQYF. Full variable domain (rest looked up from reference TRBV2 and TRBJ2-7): EPEVTQTPSHQVTQMGQEVILRCVPISNHLYFYWYRQILGQKVEFLVSFYNNEISEKSEIFDDQFSVERPDGSNFTLKIRSTKLEDSAMYFCASNEGGGVTKQYFGPGTRLTVT.

DNA of the CDR3: TGTGCCAGTAGTATGCGACAGGGAACAGATACGCAGTATTTT. Its protein is CASSMRQGTDTQYF. The gene calls are TRBV19 and TRBJ2-3, with 7 bases matching TRBD1. The CDR3 sequence is 14 residues long. V shed 3 bases, J shed 3 bases, and the junction held 3 bases outside the gene matches. Germline V lookup: CDR1 LNHDA, CDR2 SQIVND (reference sequence).

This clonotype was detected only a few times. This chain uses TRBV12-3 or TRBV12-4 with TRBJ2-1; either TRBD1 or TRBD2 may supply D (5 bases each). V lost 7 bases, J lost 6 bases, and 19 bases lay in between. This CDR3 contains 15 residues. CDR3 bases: TGTGCCAGCACCAATGGTGGTTTGGGGGTCAATGAGCAGTTCTTC. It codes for CASTNGGLGVNEQFF.

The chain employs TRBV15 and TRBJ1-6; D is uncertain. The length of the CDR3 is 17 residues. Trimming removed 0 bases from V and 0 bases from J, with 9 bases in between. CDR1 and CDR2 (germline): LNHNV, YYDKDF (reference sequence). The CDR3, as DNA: TGTGCCACCAGCAGAGATGTAGGGAGCTCCTATAATTCACCCCTCCACTTT. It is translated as CATSRDVGSSYNSPLHF.

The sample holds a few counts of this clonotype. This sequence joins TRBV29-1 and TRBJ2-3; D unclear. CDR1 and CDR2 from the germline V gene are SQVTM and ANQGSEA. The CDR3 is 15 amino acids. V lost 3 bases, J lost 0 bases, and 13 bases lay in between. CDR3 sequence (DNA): TGCAGCGTTGACGGTGGGGAAGGAAGCACAGATACGCAGTATTTT. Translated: CSVDGGEGSTDTQYF.

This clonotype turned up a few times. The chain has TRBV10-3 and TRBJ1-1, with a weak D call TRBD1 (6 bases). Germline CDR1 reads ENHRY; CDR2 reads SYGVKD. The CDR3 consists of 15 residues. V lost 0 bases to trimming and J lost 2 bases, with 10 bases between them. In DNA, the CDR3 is TGTGCCATCAGTGAGTCGGGACACTTAAACACTGAAGCTTTCTTT. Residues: CAISESGHLNTEAFF.

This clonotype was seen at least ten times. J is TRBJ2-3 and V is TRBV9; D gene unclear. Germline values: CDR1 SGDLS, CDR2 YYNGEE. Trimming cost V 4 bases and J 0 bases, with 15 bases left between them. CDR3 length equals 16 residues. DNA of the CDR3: TGTGCCAGCAGCCTCACGCCAGACTCTAGCACAGATACGCAGTATTTT. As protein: CASSLTPDSSTDTQYF.

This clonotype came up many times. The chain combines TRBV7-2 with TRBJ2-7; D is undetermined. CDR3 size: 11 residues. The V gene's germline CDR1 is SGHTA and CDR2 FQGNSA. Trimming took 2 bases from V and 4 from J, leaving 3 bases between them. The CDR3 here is CASSLKYEQYF. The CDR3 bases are TGTGCCAGCAGCTTAAAATACGAGCAGTACTTC.

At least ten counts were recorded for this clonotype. The CDR3 reads CASGLGVSTSADTQYF. Written as DNA, the CDR3 is TGTGCTAGTGGTTTGGGTGTTTCTACTAGCGCAGATACGCAGTATTTT. This chain joins TRBV12-5 and TRBJ2-3; TRBD2 matches 7 bases. The trim removed 1 base at V and 4 bases at J, leaving 8 bases unmatched. The germline V gene encodes CDR1 LGHNT and CDR2 FRNRAP. This CDR3 spans 16 amino acids. The full variable domain, its missing parts supplied by reference TRBV12-5 and TRBJ2-3, is DARVTQTPRHKVTEMGQEVTMRCQPILGHNTVFWYRQTMMQGLELLAYFRNRAPLDDSGMPKDRFSAEMPDATLATLKIQPSEPRDSAVYFCASGLGVSTSADTQYFGPGTRLTVL.

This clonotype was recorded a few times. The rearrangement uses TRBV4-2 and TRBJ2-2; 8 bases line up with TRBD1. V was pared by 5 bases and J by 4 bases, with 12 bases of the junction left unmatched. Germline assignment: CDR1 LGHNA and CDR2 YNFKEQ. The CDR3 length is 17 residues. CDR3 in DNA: TGTGCCAGCAGCTCCCAACGTACAGGGGGAACCACCGGGGAGCTGTTTTTT. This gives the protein CASSSQRTGGTTGELFF.

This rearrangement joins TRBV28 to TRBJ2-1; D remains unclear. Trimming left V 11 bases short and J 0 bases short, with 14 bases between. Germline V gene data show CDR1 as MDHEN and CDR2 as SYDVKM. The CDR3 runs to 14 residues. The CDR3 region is CASRRGASYNEQFF. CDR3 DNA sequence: TGTGCCTCTCGCAGAGGAGCCTCCTACAATGAGCAGTTCTTC.

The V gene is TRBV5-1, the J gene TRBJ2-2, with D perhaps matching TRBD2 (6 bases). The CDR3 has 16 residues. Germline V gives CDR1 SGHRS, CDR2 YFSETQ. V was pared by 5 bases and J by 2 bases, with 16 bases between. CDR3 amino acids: CASRPSGTVNTGELFF. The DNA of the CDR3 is TGCGCCAGCAGACCTTCCGGGACTGTTAACACCGGGGAGCTGTTTTTT.

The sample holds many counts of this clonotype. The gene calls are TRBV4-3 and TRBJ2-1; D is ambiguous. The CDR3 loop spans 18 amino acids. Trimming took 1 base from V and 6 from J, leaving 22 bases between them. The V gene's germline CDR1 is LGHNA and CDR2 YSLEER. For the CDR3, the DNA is TGCGCCAGCAGCCAAGCCACCCCCGAGTTGGCAGGACGCAATGAGCAGTTCTTC. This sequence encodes CASSQATPELAGRNEQFF.

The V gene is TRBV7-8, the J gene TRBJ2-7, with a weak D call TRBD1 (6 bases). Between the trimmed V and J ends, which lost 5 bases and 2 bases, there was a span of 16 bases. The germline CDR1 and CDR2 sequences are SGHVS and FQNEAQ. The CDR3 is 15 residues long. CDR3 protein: CASSVVQGPTYEQYF. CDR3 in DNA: TGTGCCAGCAGCGTCGTACAGGGTCCCACCTACGAGCAGTACTTC.

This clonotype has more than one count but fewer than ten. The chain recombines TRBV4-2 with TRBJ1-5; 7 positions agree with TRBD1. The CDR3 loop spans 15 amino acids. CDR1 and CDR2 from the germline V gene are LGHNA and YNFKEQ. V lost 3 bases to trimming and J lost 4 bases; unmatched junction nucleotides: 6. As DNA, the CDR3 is TGTGCCAGCAGCCAGGAAGGACAGGCAAATCAGCCCCAGCATTTT. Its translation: CASSQEGQANQPQHF.

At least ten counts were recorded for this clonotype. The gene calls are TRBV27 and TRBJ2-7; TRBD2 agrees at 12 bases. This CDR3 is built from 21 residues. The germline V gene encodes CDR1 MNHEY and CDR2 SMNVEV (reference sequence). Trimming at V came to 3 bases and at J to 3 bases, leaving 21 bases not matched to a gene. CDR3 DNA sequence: TGTGCCAGCAGTTTCCCGGGGCGGGCTAGCGGGAGGGCCGCTATTATCTACGAGCAGTACTTC. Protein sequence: CASSFPGRASGRAAIIYEQYF.